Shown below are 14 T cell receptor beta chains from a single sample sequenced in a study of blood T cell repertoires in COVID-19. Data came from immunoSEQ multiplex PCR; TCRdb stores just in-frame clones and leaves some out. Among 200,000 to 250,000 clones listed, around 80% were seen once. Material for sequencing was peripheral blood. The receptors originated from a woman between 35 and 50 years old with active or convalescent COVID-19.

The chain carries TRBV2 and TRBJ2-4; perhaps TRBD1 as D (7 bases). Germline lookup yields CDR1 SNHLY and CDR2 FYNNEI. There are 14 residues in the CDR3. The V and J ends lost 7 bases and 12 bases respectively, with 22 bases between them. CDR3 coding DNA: TGTGCCAGCACTGCAGCACAGGGGCCCGGGGGTCAGTACTTC. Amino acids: CASTAAQGPGGQYF.

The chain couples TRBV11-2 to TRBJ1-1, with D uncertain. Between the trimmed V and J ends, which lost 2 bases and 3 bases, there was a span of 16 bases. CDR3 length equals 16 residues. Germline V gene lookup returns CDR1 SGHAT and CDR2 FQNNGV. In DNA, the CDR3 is TGTGCCAGCAGCTTAATTAGGAGTGTGTCGGACACTGAAGCTTTCTTT. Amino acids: CASSLIRSVSDTEAFF.

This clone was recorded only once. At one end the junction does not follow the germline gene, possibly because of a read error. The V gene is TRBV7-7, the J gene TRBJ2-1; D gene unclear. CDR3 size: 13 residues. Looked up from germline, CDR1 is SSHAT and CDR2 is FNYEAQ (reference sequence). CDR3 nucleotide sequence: TGTGCTAGCAGCTTAGGTACTAACAATGAGCAGTTCTTC. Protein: CASSLGTNNEQFF. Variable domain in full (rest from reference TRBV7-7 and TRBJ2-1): GAGVSQSPRYKVTKRGQDVTLRCDPISSHATLYWYQQALGQGPEFLTYFNYEAQPDKSGLPSDRFSAERPEGSISTLTIQRTEQRDSAMYRCASSLGTNNEQFFGPGTRLTVL.

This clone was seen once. CDR3 nucleotides: TGTGCCAGCAGTTTAAACAGGGGGGACACTGAAGCTTTCTTT. Translation: CASSLNRGDTEAFF. V gene TRBV27 combines with J gene TRBJ1-1, with 8 bases fitting TRBD1. With 2 bases clipped from V and 3 bases from J, the junction kept 2 bases outside the gene matches. This CDR3 is built from 14 residues. Germline V lookup: CDR1 MNHEY, CDR2 SMNVEV (reference sequence).

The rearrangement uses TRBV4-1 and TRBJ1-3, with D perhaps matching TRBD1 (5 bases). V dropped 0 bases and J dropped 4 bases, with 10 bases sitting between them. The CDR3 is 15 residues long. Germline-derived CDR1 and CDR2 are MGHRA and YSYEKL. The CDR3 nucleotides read TGCGCCAGCAGCCAAGAAGGGACTGTAGGAAACACCATATATTTT. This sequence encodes CASSQEGTVGNTIYF.

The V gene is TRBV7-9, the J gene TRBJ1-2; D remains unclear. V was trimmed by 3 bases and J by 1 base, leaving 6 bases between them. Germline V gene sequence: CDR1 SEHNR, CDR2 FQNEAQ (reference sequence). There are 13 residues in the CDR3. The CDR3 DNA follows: TGTGCCAGCAGCTTTTCAGATAACTATGGCTACACCTTC. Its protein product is CASSFSDNYGYTF.

The CDR3 DNA sequence: TGTGCCAGCAGCAGAAGGGACAGCCGTTCTCAGCCCCAGCATTTT. It is translated as CASSRRDSRSQPQHF. The chain recombines TRBV9 with TRBJ1-5; 7 bases align to TRBD1. The CDR3 extends over 15 amino acids. J lost 6 bases, V lost 4 bases, and 10 bases had no gene match. Per germline, CDR1 SGDLS and CDR2 YYNGEE. Full variable domain (rest looked up from reference TRBV9 and TRBJ1-5): DSGVTQTPKHLITATGQRVTLRCSPRSGDLSVYWYQQSLDQGLQFLIQYYNGEERAKGNILERFSAQQFPDLHSELNLSSLELGDSALYFCASSRRDSRSQPQHFGDGTRLSIL.

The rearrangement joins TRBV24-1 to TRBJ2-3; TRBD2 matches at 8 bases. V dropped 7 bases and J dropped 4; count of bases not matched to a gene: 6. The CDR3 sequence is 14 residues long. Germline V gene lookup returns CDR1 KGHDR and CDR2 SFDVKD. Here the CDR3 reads CATRTAGDADTQYF. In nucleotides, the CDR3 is TGTGCCACCAGAACAGCGGGGGACGCAGATACGCAGTATTTT.

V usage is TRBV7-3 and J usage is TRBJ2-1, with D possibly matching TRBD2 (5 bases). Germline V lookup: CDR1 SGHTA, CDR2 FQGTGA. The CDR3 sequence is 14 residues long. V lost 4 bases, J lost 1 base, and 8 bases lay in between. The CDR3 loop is CASSSQRSYNEQFF. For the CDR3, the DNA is TGTGCCAGCAGCTCCCAGCGGTCCTACAATGAGCAGTTCTTC.

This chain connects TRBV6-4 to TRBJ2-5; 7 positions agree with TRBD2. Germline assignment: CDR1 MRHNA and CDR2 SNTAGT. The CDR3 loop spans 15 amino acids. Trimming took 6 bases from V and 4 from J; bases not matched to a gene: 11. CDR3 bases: TGTGCCAGCAGGGGGACTACCACAGCCCCAGAGACCCAGTACTTC. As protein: CASRGTTTAPETQYF.

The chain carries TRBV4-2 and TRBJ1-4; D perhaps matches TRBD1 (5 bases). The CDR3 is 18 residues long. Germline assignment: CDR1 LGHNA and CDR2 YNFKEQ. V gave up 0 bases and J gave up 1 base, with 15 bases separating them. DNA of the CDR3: TGTGCCAGCAGCCAAGATTGGGGGGGATCGATAACTAATGAAAAACTGTTTTTT. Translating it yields CASSQDWGGSITNEKLFF.

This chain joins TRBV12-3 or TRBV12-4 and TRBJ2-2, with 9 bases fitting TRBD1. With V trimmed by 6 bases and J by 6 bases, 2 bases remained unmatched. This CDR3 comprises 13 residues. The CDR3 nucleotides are TGTGCCAGCAGCGGGGACAGGGCCGGGGAGCTGTTTTTT. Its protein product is CASSGDRAGELFF.

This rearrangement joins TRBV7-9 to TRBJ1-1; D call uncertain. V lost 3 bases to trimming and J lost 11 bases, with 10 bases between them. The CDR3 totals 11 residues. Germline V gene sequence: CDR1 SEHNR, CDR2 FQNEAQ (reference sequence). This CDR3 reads CASSLRRGAFF. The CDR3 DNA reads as TGTGCCAGCAGCTTGCGGCGTGGCGCTTTCTTT. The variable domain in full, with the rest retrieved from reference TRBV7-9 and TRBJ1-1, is DTGVSQNPRHKITKRGQNVTFRCDPISEHNRLYWYRQTLGQGPEFLTYFQNEAQLEKSRLLSDRFSAERPKGSFSTLEIQRTEQGDSAMYLCASSLRRGAFFGQGTRLTVV.

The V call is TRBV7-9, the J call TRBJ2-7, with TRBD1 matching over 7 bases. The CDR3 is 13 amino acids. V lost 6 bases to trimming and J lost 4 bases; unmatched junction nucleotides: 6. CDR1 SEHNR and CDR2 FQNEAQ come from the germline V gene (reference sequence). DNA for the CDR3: TGTGCCAGCAGTCAGGGGGTGGTGTACGAGCAGTACTTC. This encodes CASSQGVVYEQYF.